This T cell receptor beta chain was sequenced for a study of shared clonotypes between healthy human individuals. Whole-study findings and limits: Non-shared clonotypes displayed generation probabilities falling below those of clonotypes present in all four donors.

About this clone: The antigen is undetermined.

Several immunoSEQ plates received, in even portions, the genomic DNA of each subset. When replicate PCRs were run on sorted subsets, they used 200 to 250 ng DNA, about 30,000 T cell genomes. The repertoire was sequenced with immunoSEQ multiplex PCR; TCRdb's copy has only in-frame clones and lacks some. The profile shows about 770,000 clones, about two thirds of them singletons. The CDR3 contains 15 residues. V gave up 8 bases and J gave up 2 bases; unmatched junction bases: 9. Germline-derived CDR1 and CDR2 are MNHNS and SASEGT. This chain joins TRBV6-1 and TRBJ2-7; 10 bases map to TRBD2. This clonotype was obtained from a woman in her twenties or thirties in good health. Source material: memory CD4+ T cells sorted from blood. Subset meaning: CD45RA-negative fraction. The CDR3 sequence: CASGGTSDRTYEQYF. CDR3 nucleotide sequence: TGTGCCAGCGGAGGGACTAGCGATAGAACCTACGAGCAGTACTTC.